The 28 T cell receptor beta chains below all came from one sample that was sequenced in a study of blood T cell repertoires in COVID-19 (dated by TCRdb to 2020 to 2021). Library preparation employed the immunoSEQ multiplex PCR assay. TCRdb retrieved this table from immuneACCESS and kept in-frame rearrangements only. Not all clones are present; in checked studies, unresolved V genes account for under half, and no reason is known for the remainder. This sample lists 250,000 or so clones; 80% to 95% were detected once. The top ten hold roughly 2.8% of the sample. Sequencing was done on a sample of PBMCs or T cells enriched from blood (not recorded which). These receptors were obtained from a man aged 40-55 years who had been exposed to COVID-19.

The V gene is TRBV9, the J gene TRBJ2-3; D remains unclear. V was clipped by 0 bases and J by 2 bases, with 7 bases between them. This CDR3 contains 14 residues. CDR1 and CDR2 (germline): SGDLS, YYNGEE. CDR3 sequence (DNA): TGTGCCAGCAGCGTAGCATCCAACACAGATACGCAGTATTTT. It translates to CASSVASNTDTQYF.

This chain joins TRBV5-4 and TRBJ2-2; D might be TRBD2 (6 bases). Trimming took 0 bases from V and 3 from J, leaving 15 bases between them. CDR1 and CDR2 from the germline V gene are SGHNT and YYREEE (reference sequence). The CDR3 runs to 17 residues. CDR3 sequence: CASSLDAGRDYTGELFF. CDR3 sequence (DNA): TGTGCCAGCAGCTTGGATGCGGGGCGAGATTACACCGGGGAGCTGTTTTTT. Full variable domain (missing parts from reference TRBV5-4 and TRBJ2-2): ETGVTQSPTHLIKTRGQQVTLRCSSQSGHNTVSWYQQALGQGPQFIFQYYREEENGRGNFPPRFSGLQFPNYSSELNVNALELDDSALYLCASSLDAGRDYTGELFFGEGSRLTVL.

The chain couples TRBV7-9 to TRBJ2-3, with 8 bases lining up with TRBD1. CDR3 length: 15 residues. Germline assignment: CDR1 SEHNR and CDR2 FQNEAQ (reference sequence). V was pared by 5 bases and J by 1 base, with 5 bases of the junction left unmatched. The CDR3 bases are TGTGCCAGCAGCGTTACGGACAGGGGCACAGATACGCAGTATTTT. Translating gives CASSVTDRGTDTQYF.

The CDR3 nucleotides read TGTGCCAGCAGCAGGGCAGGGACTGGGAATGAAAAACTGTTTTTT. Protein: CASSRAGTGNEKLFF. This rearrangement joins TRBV5-5 to TRBJ1-4; D may be TRBD1 (5 bases). This CDR3 is 15 amino acids long. Germline V gives CDR1 SGHKS, CDR2 YYEKEE (reference sequence). The V and J ends lost 4 bases and 5 bases respectively, with 15 bases between them. The complete variable domain, with remaining parts taken from reference TRBV5-5 and TRBJ1-4, reads DAGVTQSPTHLIKTRGQQVTLRCSPISGHKSVSWYQQVLGQGPQFIFQYYEKEERGRGNFPDRFSARQFPNYSSELNVNALLLGDSALYLCASSRAGTGNEKLFFGSGTQLSVL.

The V gene is TRBV6-5, the J gene TRBJ1-2; weak D call: TRBD1 (6 bases). V was cut by 5 bases and J by 8 bases, with 15 bases left in between. This CDR3 is 13 amino acids long. Germline values: CDR1 MNHEY, CDR2 SVGAGI. The CDR3 protein is CASSQSGTRGYTF. The CDR3 DNA follows: TGTGCCAGCAGTCAGTCCGGGACACGGGGCTACACCTTC.

The J gene is TRBJ2-7, the V gene TRBV28; 7 bases align to TRBD2. V lost 1 base to trimming and J lost 3 bases; unmatched junction nucleotides: 9. The CDR3 loop spans 16 amino acids. Germline V lookup: CDR1 MDHEN, CDR2 SYDVKM. Here the CDR3 DNA reads TGTGCCAGCAGTTTATCGGGAGGTGGGCCGGACTACGAGCAGTACTTC. This codes for CASSLSGGGPDYEQYF.

The chain is built from TRBV7-8 and TRBJ1-1; TRBD1 is a possible D gene (5 bases). The CDR3 totals 12 residues. Germline lookup yields CDR1 SGHVS and CDR2 FQNEAQ. The V and J ends lost 5 bases and 6 bases respectively, with 10 bases between them. CDR3 in amino acids: CASSRQGSEAFF. The CDR3 region has the DNA TGTGCCAGCAGCCGTCAGGGTTCTGAAGCTTTCTTT.

The gene calls are TRBV29-1 and TRBJ2-5; D possibly corresponds to TRBD2 (5 bases). Looked up from germline, CDR1 is SQVTM and CDR2 is ANQGSEA. CDR3 length: 14 residues. V was cut by 2 bases and J by 5 bases, with 15 bases left in between. CDR3 nucleotides: TGCAGCGTTGAACGGGGAATAGGTCGGGAGACCCAGTACTTC. It codes for CSVERGIGRETQYF.

This clone showed up just once. V is TRBV28 and J is TRBJ2-5, with D possibly being TRBD1 (6 bases). Germline lookup yields CDR1 MDHEN and CDR2 SYDVKM. V shed 8 bases and J shed 1 base, with 11 bases lying between them. This CDR3 comprises 13 residues. The CDR3 nucleotides read TGTGCCAGCTTATCAGGGGCCCAAGAGACCCAGTACTTC. This encodes CASLSGAQETQYF.

V and J are TRBV24-1 and TRBJ2-7, with 11 bases lining up with TRBD1. In germline, CDR1 is KGHDR, CDR2 SFDVKD. This CDR3 has 17 residues. With V trimmed by 4 bases and J by 1 base, 8 bases remained unmatched. Here the CDR3 reads CATSERGQGAISYEQYF. The CDR3 nucleotides are TGTGCCACCAGTGAACGCGGACAGGGGGCTATTTCCTACGAGCAGTACTTC.

The chain uses TRBV9 and TRBJ1-2; D is possibly TRBD1 (6 bases). The CDR3 sequence is 15 residues long. The V gene's germline CDR1 is SGDLS and CDR2 YYNGEE. V was shortened by 2 bases and J by 0 bases, with 11 bases between the two germline ends. The CDR3 DNA sequence: TGTGCCAGCAGCGTTGGGGACAACCCTAACTATGGCTACACCTTC. Translating it yields CASSVGDNPNYGYTF.

V is TRBV30 and J is TRBJ2-3; possible D gene TRBD2, 5 bases. V dropped 2 bases and J dropped 0 bases, with 9 bases sitting between them. The CDR3 length is 14 residues. Germline V lookup: CDR1 GTSNPN, CDR2 SVGIG (reference sequence). The CDR3 DNA reads TGTGCCTGGAGTCCCGGAGGAAGCACAGATACGCAGTATTTT. Encoded protein: CAWSPGGSTDTQYF.

The chain is built from TRBV5-6 and TRBJ2-1; tentatively, D is TRBD2 (6 bases). CDR1 is SGHDT and CDR2 is YYEEEE in the germline V gene. Between the trimmed V and J ends, which lost 3 bases and 10 bases, there was a span of 11 bases. The CDR3 is made up of 12 amino acids. The CDR3 loop is CASSSTSYEQFF. CDR3 DNA sequence: TGTGCCAGCAGCTCCACTAGCTACGAGCAGTTCTTC.

The chain is built from TRBV6-5 and TRBJ1-2; the D is unclear. Germline V CDR1 and CDR2: MNHEY, SVGAGI. This CDR3 is 13 amino acids long. V shed 7 bases and J shed 4 bases, with 13 bases lying between them. As DNA, the CDR3 is TGTGCCAGCATGGAGGATTCTACCTATGGCTACACCTTC. Translating it yields CASMEDSTYGYTF.

As to this clone: The sample carries other DNA sequences with the same CDR3. The J gene is TRBJ1-2, the V gene TRBV7-2, with a tentative D call TRBD1 (6 bases). Germline V CDR1 and CDR2: SGHTA, FQGNSA. V was shortened by 3 bases and J by 3 bases, with 17 bases between the two germline ends. This CDR3 is built from 16 residues. The CDR3, as DNA: TGTGCCAGCAGCTTGTCCGGGGGCGGGGGGGACTATGGCTACACCTTC. Translating gives CASSLSGGGGDYGYTF.

The chain couples TRBV11-3 to TRBJ1-2; no clear D gene. Trimming took 1 base from V and 3 from J, leaving 15 bases between them. Germline assignment: CDR1 SGHNT and CDR2 YENEEA. The CDR3 is 16 amino acids. The CDR3 DNA is TGTGCCAGCAGCTTAGCCGGGTCAAAGGGAGACTATGGCTACACCTTC. Translated: CASSLAGSKGDYGYTF.

This clone was seen once. This chain joins TRBV19 and TRBJ1-3; the match to TRBD1 covers 9 bases. The CDR3 has 16 residues. Germline V lookup: CDR1 LNHDA, CDR2 SQIVND (reference sequence). Trimming took 4 bases from V and 1 from J; bases not matched to a gene: 5. The CDR3 spells CASSTTGGSSGNTIYF. In DNA, the CDR3 is TGTGCCAGTAGTACCACAGGGGGCAGTTCTGGAAACACCATATATTTT.

The rearrangement links TRBV4-3 to TRBJ2-1; 9 positions agree with TRBD1. Trimming took 4 bases from V and 3 from J; bases not matched to a gene: 7. The CDR3 is 16 residues long. The germline CDR1 and CDR2 sequences are LGHNA and YSLEER. The CDR3 loop is CASSRSGTGLYNEQFF. The CDR3 nucleotides are TGCGCCAGCAGCCGGTCCGGGACAGGGCTCTACAATGAGCAGTTCTTC.

The rearrangement uses TRBV4-2 and TRBJ2-7, with 12 bases matching TRBD2. From germline, CDR1 is LGHNA and CDR2 YNFKEQ. J was trimmed by 3 bases and V by 0 bases; bases with no gene match: 9. The CDR3 spans 18 residues. The CDR3 sequence: CASSQDRTGLAGFYEQYF. For the CDR3, the DNA is TGTGCCAGCAGCCAAGACCGGACAGGACTAGCGGGATTCTACGAGCAGTACTTC.

The rearrangement uses TRBV7-8 and TRBJ1-1, with D maybe TRBD1 (5 bases). Per the germline V gene, CDR1 is SGHVS and CDR2 is FQNEAQ. The germline V and J ends were trimmed by 0 bases and 9 bases, with 14 bases remaining between them. CDR3 length: 14 residues. CDR3 in amino acids: CASSLAVGGQKAFF. DNA for the CDR3: TGTGCCAGCAGCTTAGCCGTGGGCGGACAAAAAGCTTTCTTT.

The gene calls are TRBV7-2 and TRBJ2-7; 10 nucleotides match TRBD1. Trimming cost V 3 bases and J 3 bases; bases outside gene matches: 5. Germline-derived CDR1 and CDR2 are SGHTA and FQGNSA. The CDR3 has 15 amino acids. The CDR3 protein is CASSFDRGPFYEQYF. DNA of the CDR3: TGTGCCAGCAGCTTTGACAGGGGGCCCTTCTACGAGCAGTACTTC.

The chain recombines TRBV5-4 with TRBJ2-2; D is ambiguous. V shed 0 bases and J shed 5 bases, with 14 bases lying between them. Germline V gene lookup returns CDR1 SGHNT and CDR2 YYREEE (reference sequence). This CDR3 is built from 16 residues. As DNA, the CDR3 is TGTGCCAGCAGCTTGGGTACCGGAGACGAAACCGGGGAGCTGTTTTTT. It is translated as CASSLGTGDETGELFF.

The CDR3 bases are TGTGCCAGCAATGAGCCGGACAGGCCCTCCTACGAGCAGTACTTC. It codes for CASNEPDRPSYEQYF. V is TRBV2 and J is TRBJ2-7; 7 bases line up with TRBD1. Unmatched junction bases numbered 9, after V lost 7 bases and J lost 0 bases. CDR3 length equals 15 residues. Germline lookup yields CDR1 SNHLY and CDR2 FYNNEI.

The chain uses TRBV28 and TRBJ2-3; D ambiguous. Germline CDR1 MDHEN, CDR2 SYDVKM. Trimming removed 2 bases at V and 2 bases at J, with 5 bases between. The CDR3 runs to 13 residues. The CDR3 loop reads CASSLAVTDTQYF. The CDR3, as DNA: TGTGCCAGCAGTTTAGCGGTCACAGATACGCAGTATTTT.

This sequence joins TRBV5-1 and TRBJ1-3; D is unresolved. The CDR3 has 13 amino acids. Trimming pared 2 bases from V and 4 bases from J, leaving 7 bases between. Germline assignment: CDR1 SGHRS and CDR2 YFSETQ. DNA for the CDR3: TGCGCCAGCAGCTTCGAGCCGGGAAACACCATATATTTT. This translates into CASSFEPGNTIYF.

This rearrangement joins TRBV5-1 to TRBJ2-1, with 10 bases lining up with TRBD1. Trimming cost V 0 bases and J 8 bases; bases outside gene matches: 5. Germline V CDR1 and CDR2: SGHRS, YFSETQ. The CDR3 covers 15 residues. CDR3 in DNA: TGCGCCAGCAGCTTGGAGGGACAGGGGTTGGATGAGCAGTTCTTC. Its translation: CASSLEGQGLDEQFF.

This clone was counted ten times or more. The DNA for the CDR3 is TGTGCCAGCAGCCAAGATGGACTAGCGGGACCAGATACGCAGTATTTT. This gives the protein CASSQDGLAGPDTQYF. The V gene is TRBV4-2, the J gene TRBJ2-3; TRBD2 matches at 12 bases. This CDR3 spans 16 amino acids. Germline CDR1 reads LGHNA; CDR2 reads YNFKEQ. V gave up 0 bases and J gave up 4 bases; unmatched junction bases: 2.

The chain uses TRBV28 and TRBJ1-1; 8 bases are shared with TRBD1. The CDR3 totals 16 residues. The V gene's germline CDR1 is MDHEN and CDR2 SYDVKM. Unmatched junction bases numbered 14, after V lost 6 bases and J lost 5 bases. CDR3 protein: CASRGQQGVLETEAFF. The CDR3 coding sequence is TGTGCCAGCAGGGGCCAACAGGGGGTCTTGGAAACTGAAGCTTTCTTT. The complete variable domain, with remaining parts taken from reference TRBV28 and TRBJ1-1, reads DVKVTQSSRYLVKRTGEKVFLECVQDMDHENMFWYRQDPGLGLRLIYFSYDVKMKEKGDIPEGYSVSREKKERFSLILESASTNQTSMYLCASRGQQGVLETEAFFGQGTRLTVV.